Listed below are T cell receptor beta chains from one sample, sequenced in a study of molecular identifiers for immune sequencing clone quantification. TCRdb re-called the PCR reads with MiXCR, one entry per CDR3 protein. This table has tens of thousands of distinct CDR3 sequences, less than 20% appearing once. The sample taken for sequencing was naive CD8+ T cells from blood, with Jurkat cell RNA spiked in. All receptors come from a human donor in good health. Some libraries in this study had Jurkat cell RNA spiked in. The CDR3 runs from the conserved cysteine through the conserved F or W. The D gene is left open where the match is weak. Some rows mark clone size as missing; the rest say once, few, many or name a class of expanded clone.

j_call	v_call	clone_size	d_call	cdr3_aa	cdr3_nt
TRBJ2-4	TRBV12-3/TRBV12-4	many	-	CASRRSGVQYF	TGTGCCAGCAGGCGGTCGGGGGTTCAGTACTTC
TRBJ2-2	TRBV4-3	many	-	CASRAETGGTGELFF	TGCGCCAGCAGAGCCGAGACAGGAGGGACCGGGGAGCTGTTTTTT
TRBJ1-2	TRBV7-2	many	-	CASSLGGTITF	TGTGCCAGCAGCTTAGGCGGCACCATCACCTTC
TRBJ1-1	TRBV7-9	many	-	CASTGSNREAFF	TGTGCCAGCACGGGGTCAAATAGGGAAGCTTTCTTT
TRBJ1-5	TRBV7-9	-	-	CASSYGAGTRPQHF	TGTGCCAGCAGCTACGGCGCAGGCACTCGGCCCCAGCACTTT
TRBJ2-7	TRBV7-8	many	-	CASSLALQGQCYEQYF	TGTGCCAGCAGCTTAGCCCTACAGGGCCAGTGCTACGAGCAGTACTTC
TRBJ2-7	TRBV4-1	many	TRBD2	CASSQAGGPGEQYF	TGCGCCAGCAGCCAAGCGGGGGGGCCGGGGGAGCAGTACTTC
TRBJ1-1	TRBV27	many	TRBD1	CASSLSRQGVNTEAFF	TGTGCCAGCAGTTTAAGCCGACAGGGAGTGAACACTGAAGCTTTCTTT
TRBJ1-6	TRBV4-1	-	-	CASSLTWGGSPSLNNSPLHF	TGCGCCAGCAGCCTCACTTGGGGCGGATCCCCTTCCTTGAATAATTCACCCCTCCACTTT
TRBJ1-6	TRBV4-1	many	-	CASSQPDSYNSPLHF	TGCGCCAGCAGCCAACCCGACTCCTATAATTCACCCCTCCACTTT
TRBJ2-2	TRBV10-2	many	TRBD2	CASSVSGNGMELFF	TGCGCCAGCAGTGTTAGCGGGAACGGGATGGAGCTGTTTTTT
TRBJ2-2	TRBV24-1	many	-	CATSDREKVANTGELFF	TGTGCCACCAGCGATAGAGAGAAGGTCGCGAACACCGGGGAGCTGTTTTTT
TRBJ1-1	TRBV20-1	many	-	CSASDRYTEAFF	TGCAGTGCTAGCGACAGATACACTGAAGCTTTCTTT
TRBJ2-7	TRBV28	-	-	CVSGGGPGDFEQYF	TGTGTCAGCGGTGGCGGGCCCGGGGATTTCGAGCAGTACTTC
TRBJ2-7	TRBV27	many	TRBD2	CASSPLSGSAYEQYF	TGTGCCAGCAGTCCGTTGAGCGGGAGTGCCTACGAGCAGTACTTC
TRBJ2-4	TRBV9	-	-	CASSAAPGQAKNIQYF	TGTGCCAGCAGCGCGGCTCCGGGTCAAGCCAAAAACATTCAGTACTTC
TRBJ2-1	TRBV4-1	many	-	CASSPGLPNEQFF	TGCGCCAGCAGCCCGGGACTTCCCAATGAGCAGTTCTTC
TRBJ2-7	TRBV27	few	-	CTSSLLGTKTEQYF	TGTACCAGCAGTTTATTGGGGACCAAAACCGAGCAGTACTTC
TRBJ1-1	TRBV7-9	many	-	CACTLPPNTEAFF	TGTGCCTGCACCCTACCCCCGAACACTGAAGCTTTCTTT
TRBJ2-3	TRBV2	many	-	CARSDLSTDTQYF	TGTGCCAGATCGGACCTAAGCACAGATACGCAGTATTTT
TRBJ2-7	TRBV19	many	-	CASSIVPPTEQYF	TGTGCCAGTAGTATAGTCCCGCCGACCGAGCAGTACTTC
TRBJ2-1	TRBV18	many	TRBD2	CASSPSSGGAYEQFF	TGTGCCAGCTCACCCTCTAGCGGGGGGGCCTATGAGCAGTTCTTC